The sequence of this T cell receptor (beta chain) was determined in a study of blood T cell repertoires in COVID-19. Study in general: The United States, Italy and Spain provided the acute and convalescent COVID-19 samples. PBMCs, B-cell-depleted T cells, or T cells were the source of the cDNA or gDNA that made up the material.

J was trimmed by 3 bases and V by 4 bases; bases with no gene match: 6. From germline, CDR1 is SGHNT and CDR2 YYREEE (reference sequence). The CDR3 length is 15 residues. The participants were between 18 and 89 years old and came from some 23 US areas. Up to 2 weeks before entering the study, exposed participants had met a COVID-19 case. Some clones are missing from TCRdb's copy, which holds only in-frame ones; the method was immunoSEQ multiplex PCR. The sample has a few hundred thousand clones; more than 70% are singletons. This receptor was obtained from a woman aged 18-30 years who had been exposed to COVID-19. The genes are TRBV5-4 and TRBJ2-7; 11 bases map to TRBD1. The sample taken for sequencing was PBMCs or T cells enriched from blood (not recorded which). The CDR3 here is CASSKPGQGDYEQYF. CDR3 nucleotide sequence: TGTGCCAGCAGCAAACCGGGACAGGGGGACTACGAGCAGTACTTC.